This T cell receptor (beta chain) appears in the sequencing data of a study of OX40 agonist ivuxolimab in advanced cancers. Produced via immunoSEQ multiplex PCR; TCRdb's table is partial and in-frame only. The profile shows 85,000 to 95,000 clones, roughly 90% of them singletons. The CDR3 consists of 15 residues. The germline V gene has CDR1 PRHDT and CDR2 FYEKMQ (reference sequence). The V and J ends lost 5 bases and 11 bases respectively, with 22 bases between them. Exclusion of a patient followed from autoimmune disease history or systemic immunosuppression. Sequenced material: CD4+ or CD8+ T cells sorted from blood, taken in a trial of the OX40 agonist ivuxolimab. The clonotype comes from an adult with an advanced solid tumor such as melanoma, head and neck, liver or kidney cancer. The chain recombines TRBV13 with TRBJ2-1; the D gene could be TRBD1 or TRBD2 (5 bases each). As DNA, the CDR3 is TGTGCCAGCAGCATCACCCCCCGGGACCTCATACAGCAGTTCTTC. Translation gives CASSITPRDLIQQFF.